Below are 28 T cell receptor beta chains sequenced from a single sample in a study of Ad26.COV2.S vaccination and SARS-CoV-2 variants (dated by TCRdb to about 2021). Libraries were built with the immunoSEQ multiplex PCR assay. Imported from immuneACCESS, the table was reduced by TCRdb to in-frame sequences with V and J called. These copies leave out some clones; in studies compared against another copy, an unresolved V gene accounts for under half, and the cause of the remainder is not known. The sample table contains more than 400,000 clones; only one count was recorded for about 92% of them. Of the sample, roughly 3.9% is held by the ten largest clones. The sample's treatment or condition label, decoded: some 20 received Ad26.COV2.S at low or high dose, single or two shots; roughly five received placebo; per-sample allocation not given. Repertoires of vaccine and placebo recipients were sequenced from samples taken on day 63 after the first injection.

The sample was peripheral blood, taken in a trial of Ad26.COV2.S vaccine versus placebo. These receptors were obtained from a person aged 18-60 years who received the Ad26.COV2.S COVID-19 vaccine or a placebo.

The CDR3 protein is CASSLVGSGRGRNEKLFF. The CDR3 nucleotides read TGTGCCAGCAGCTTAGTTGGGTCCGGCCGGGGTCGGAATGAAAAACTGTTTTTT. This chain uses TRBV7-2 with TRBJ1-4; D is unresolved. This CDR3 spans 18 amino acids. Per germline, CDR1 SGHTA and CDR2 FQGNSA. V was cut by 1 base and J by 5 bases, with 20 bases left in between.

The chain joins TRBV7-2 to TRBJ2-5; the match to TRBD2 covers 14 bases. This CDR3 region has 16 residues. The V gene end was trimmed by 5 bases and the J gene end by 4 bases; junction bases not matched to a gene: 6. The germline V gene encodes CDR1 SGHTA and CDR2 FQGNSA. CDR3 protein: CASSRGLAGGIETQYF. CDR3 coding DNA: TGTGCCAGCAGCCGCGGACTAGCGGGAGGAATAGAGACCCAGTACTTC.

The V gene is TRBV6-2 or TRBV6-3, the J gene TRBJ2-5, with 8 bases fitting TRBD2. CDR3 length: 15 amino acids. J gave up 0 bases and V 5 bases, and 5 bases lay outside the gene matches. The V gene's germline CDR1 is MNHEY and CDR2 SVGEGT. CDR3 DNA: TGTGCCAGCAGTCCCCTGCGGGAGGACCAAGAGACCCAGTACTTC. Its translation: CASSPLREDQETQYF.

The chain has TRBV2 and TRBJ1-3, with TRBD1 matching over 8 bases. The CDR3 contains 17 residues. The V segment lost 5 bases and the J segment 1 base; nucleotides outside the gene matches: 10. Per the germline V gene, CDR1 is SNHLY and CDR2 is FYNNEI. CDR3 nucleotides: TGTGCCAGCAGTCACCCTCAGGGGGCCCCTTCTGGAAACACCATATATTTT. Encoded protein: CASSHPQGAPSGNTIYF.

This rearrangement joins TRBV5-1 to TRBJ2-7; 9 bases line up with TRBD1. Germline values: CDR1 SGHRS, CDR2 YFSETQ. The CDR3 consists of 13 residues. Trimming removed 4 bases from V and 6 bases from J; junction bases left unmatched: 5. The CDR3 DNA is TGCGCCAGCAGCCCGGGACAGGGAGCCGAGCAGTACTTC. It codes for CASSPGQGAEQYF.

This chain connects TRBV25-1 to TRBJ1-3; perhaps TRBD1 as D (5 bases). Germline V gene data show CDR1 as MGHDK and CDR2 as SYGVNS. V was trimmed by 2 bases and J by 8 bases, leaving 16 bases between them. The CDR3 has 15 residues. CDR3 in DNA: TGTGCCAGCAGTGAACTCGGGACGGAGAGGGACACCATATATTTT. This codes for CASSELGTERDTIYF. The complete variable domain, with remaining parts taken from reference TRBV25-1 and TRBJ1-3, reads EADIYQTPRYLVIGTGKKITLECSQTMGHDKMYWYQQDPGMELHLIHYSYGVNSTEKGDLSSESTVSRIRTEHFPLTLESARPSHTSQYLCASSELGTERDTIYFGEGSWLTVV.

This clone was seen a single time. V usage is TRBV13 and J usage is TRBJ2-3, with TRBD2 matching over 9 bases. Trimming cost V 3 bases and J 4 bases; bases outside gene matches: 2. Germline CDR1 reads PRHDT; CDR2 reads FYEKMQ (reference sequence). The CDR3 loop spans 14 amino acids. The chain's CDR3 is CASSFSGSADTQYF. In nucleotides, the CDR3 is TGTGCCAGCAGCTTTAGCGGGAGCGCAGATACGCAGTATTTT.

This clone was seen only once. The chain employs TRBV27 and TRBJ2-2, with a tentative D call TRBD2 (5 bases). The CDR3 spans 14 residues. V lost 7 bases to trimming and J lost 3 bases, with 12 bases between them. The V gene's germline CDR1 is MNHEY and CDR2 SMNVEV (reference sequence). The CDR3 nucleotides read TGTGCCAGCACCTTTGCTAGCTACACCGGGGAGCTGTTTTTT. The encoded protein is CASTFASYTGELFF.

CDR3 residues: CASSLGLGSGSADTQYF. In DNA, the CDR3 is TGTGCCAGCAGCTTAGGCTTGGGTAGCGGGAGTGCAGATACGCAGTATTTT. This sequence joins TRBV11-3 and TRBJ2-3; 9 bases line up with TRBD2. The ends lost 1 base at V and 4 bases at J; junction bases unmatched: 9. CDR1 is SGHNT, CDR2 YENEEA, per germline. This CDR3 spans 17 amino acids.

This chain uses TRBV3-1 (or the pseudogene TRBV3-2) with TRBJ2-1; 10 nucleotides line up with TRBD1. The germline V gene has CDR1 LGHDT and CDR2 YNNKEL (reference sequence). V shed 3 bases and J 3 bases; nucleotides not matched to a gene: 8. The CDR3 spans 17 residues. The CDR3 coding sequence is TGTGCCAGCAGCCAGGACTACGACAGGGGGCTCTACAATGAGCAGTTCTTC. Residues: CASSQDYDRGLYNEQFF.

This chain uses TRBV28 with TRBJ2-7, with 9 bases lining up with TRBD1. There are 15 residues in the CDR3. The germline V gene encodes CDR1 MDHEN and CDR2 SYDVKM. Germline trimming cut 1 base from V and 2 bases from J; bases unmatched to any gene: 3. The CDR3 loop reads CASSLSGQGTYEQYF. In nucleotides, the CDR3 is TGTGCCAGCAGTTTATCGGGACAGGGAACCTACGAGCAGTACTTC.

The chain has TRBV10-3 and TRBJ1-5; no clear D. This CDR3 contains 10 residues. Per the germline V gene, CDR1 is ENHRY and CDR2 is SYGVKD. The V end was cut by 8 bases, the J end by 6 bases, with 5 bases between. The CDR3 sequence: CAIGSQPQHF. The CDR3 region has the DNA TGTGCCATCGGTAGTCAGCCCCAGCATTTT.

This chain connects TRBV28 to TRBJ1-5, with 10 bases lining up with TRBD1. Trimming at V came to 5 bases and at J to 6 bases, leaving 7 bases not matched to a gene. This CDR3 contains 15 residues. Germline values: CDR1 MDHEN, CDR2 SYDVKM. CDR3 protein: CASSHGDRGFQPQHF. The CDR3 nucleotides read TGTGCCAGCAGTCACGGGGACAGGGGTTTTCAGCCCCAGCATTTT.

V is TRBV28 and J is TRBJ2-3, with 12 nucleotides matching TRBD2. V shed 5 bases and J 0 bases; nucleotides not matched to a gene: 3. Looked up from germline, CDR1 is MDHEN and CDR2 is SYDVKM. The CDR3 is 16 residues long. CDR3 coding DNA: TGTGCCAGCAGTCCTCTAGCGGGAGGGAGCACAGATACGCAGTATTTT. It codes for CASSPLAGGSTDTQYF.

The gene calls are TRBV27 and TRBJ1-5, with D possibly TRBD1 on 6 matching bases. Trimming left V 0 bases short and J 3 bases short, with 9 bases between. The CDR3 length is 15 residues. Germline V gives CDR1 MNHEY, CDR2 SMNVEV (reference sequence). CDR3 region: CASSLSGTNNQPQHF. The CDR3 nucleotides are TGTGCCAGCAGTTTATCCGGGACAAACAATCAGCCCCAGCATTTT.

This clone was detected only once. This rearrangement joins TRBV6-5 to TRBJ1-2; D possibly corresponds to TRBD1 (6 bases). The CDR3 length is 14 residues. Trimming pared 5 bases from V and 3 bases from J, leaving 13 bases between. Germline CDR1 is MNHEY and CDR2 is SVGAGI. CDR3: CASSRGGWDYGYTF. In nucleotides, the CDR3 is TGTGCCAGCAGTAGAGGGGGTTGGGACTATGGCTACACCTTC.

The rearrangement links TRBV11-1 to TRBJ2-7; TRBD1 matches 9 bases. This CDR3 is built from 15 residues. Trimming removed 2 bases from V and 0 bases from J; junction bases left unmatched: 2. Per germline, CDR1 SGHAT and CDR2 FQDESV (reference sequence). The CDR3 here is CASSLPGQGSYEQYF. In nucleotides, the CDR3 is TGTGCCAGCAGCTTACCGGGACAGGGCTCCTACGAGCAGTACTTC.

This clone was counted between two and nine times. CDR3 region: CASSLTSGVTDTQYF. Here the CDR3 DNA reads TGTGCCAGCAGCCTTACTAGCGGGGTCACAGATACGCAGTATTTT. This chain connects TRBV3-1 (or the pseudogene TRBV3-2) to TRBJ2-3; 10 bases agree with TRBD2. Per the germline V gene, CDR1 is LGHDT and CDR2 is YNNKEL (reference sequence). Germline trimming cut 4 bases from V and 2 bases from J; bases unmatched to any gene: 3. This CDR3 spans 15 amino acids.

The chain links TRBV2 to TRBJ1-5; TRBD1 might be the D (6 bases). The germline V gene encodes CDR1 SNHLY and CDR2 FYNNEI. The CDR3 consists of 15 residues. The V end was cut by 5 bases, the J end by 0 bases, with 11 bases between. For the CDR3, the DNA is TGTGCCAGCAGTCCGGGACACTTTAGCAATCAGCCCCAGCATTTT. It encodes CASSPGHFSNQPQHF.

The V and J genes are TRBV7-9 and TRBJ2-7; 8 nucleotides line up with TRBD2. CDR3 length: 14 amino acids. V trimming: 1 base; J trimming: 6 bases; junction bases outside the gene matches: 5. Germline V gene lookup returns CDR1 SEHNR and CDR2 FQNEAQ (reference sequence). The CDR3 DNA sequence: TGTGCCAGCAGCTTAGGTAGCGGGACCCTCGAGCAGTACTTC. Translating gives CASSLGSGTLEQYF.

This clone has just one count. This chain joins TRBV23-1 and TRBJ2-1; 8 bases fit TRBD2. TRBV23-1 qualifies as an ORF whose function is uncertain. This CDR3 has 19 amino acids. V was clipped by 6 bases and J by 5 bases; unmatched bases: 21. CDR3 sequence reads: CASSQRGSGPSGRDNEQFF. CDR3 sequence (DNA): TGCGCCAGCAGCCAAAGGGGTTCCGGTCCTAGCGGGCGTGACAATGAGCAGTTCTTC.

The rearrangement joins TRBV2 to TRBJ2-7; 7 nucleotides match TRBD1. Germline V gives CDR1 SNHLY, CDR2 FYNNEI. The CDR3 contains 13 residues. V trimming: 3 bases; J trimming: 3 bases; junction bases outside the gene matches: 2. CDR3 nucleotides: TGTGCCAGCAGTGATAGGGGGCTCTACGAGCAGTACTTC. It codes for CASSDRGLYEQYF.

This clone came up once. This chain connects TRBV29-1 to TRBJ1-1; no clear D gene. V was trimmed by 3 bases and J by 3 bases, leaving 8 bases between them. The CDR3 runs 12 residues. CDR1 is SQVTM, CDR2 ANQGSEA, per germline. This CDR3 is CSVDGVDTEAFF. The CDR3 nucleotides are TGCAGCGTTGATGGGGTCGACACTGAAGCTTTCTTT.

V gene TRBV2 combines with J gene TRBJ2-7, with D tentatively TRBD1 (5 bases). The CDR3 consists of 16 residues. Trimming shortened V by 4 bases and J by 3 bases, and 19 bases separated the two germline ends. Germline loops: CDR1 SNHLY, CDR2 FYNNEI. CDR3 in amino acids: CASSGAFTGDNYEQYF. Here the CDR3 DNA reads TGTGCCAGCAGTGGGGCGTTCACAGGCGATAACTACGAGCAGTACTTC.

This rearrangement joins TRBV18 to TRBJ2-3, with D tentatively TRBD2 (6 bases). The CDR3 is made up of 15 amino acids. V lost 3 bases and J lost 6, with 16 bases in between. Germline CDR1 KGHSH, CDR2 LQKENI. The CDR3 is CASSPRASAGDTQYF. The DNA for the CDR3 is TGTGCCAGCTCACCCAGGGCCTCCGCGGGGGATACGCAGTATTTT.

The DNA for the CDR3 is TGTGCCAGTAGTATAGTAGCGGGAGGGAAAAACATTCAGTACTTC. Its translation: CASSIVAGGKNIQYF. The chain uses TRBV19 and TRBJ2-4; 11 nucleotides line up with TRBD2. This CDR3 spans 15 amino acids. CDR1 is LNHDA and CDR2 is SQIVND in the germline V gene (reference sequence). Losses at the gene ends were 1 base for V and 4 bases for J; bases not matched to a gene: 0.

The V and J genes are TRBV28 and TRBJ2-7; D is perhaps TRBD1 or TRBD2 (5 bases each). The CDR3 is 15 amino acids. Germline-derived CDR1 and CDR2 are MDHEN and SYDVKM. Trimming shortened V by 2 bases and J by 3 bases, and 14 bases separated the two germline ends. CDR3 nucleotides: TGTGCCAGCAGTTTAGAGGTGGGACGGAGCTACGAGCAGTACTTC. Translated, it gives CASSLEVGRSYEQYF.

The J gene is TRBJ1-6, the V gene TRBV4-3; D perhaps matches TRBD1 (6 bases). Trimming took off 0 bases at V and 0 bases at J, with 12 bases between the two ends. In germline, CDR1 is LGHNA, CDR2 YSLEER. The CDR3 contains 18 residues. The CDR3 spells CASSQDRGGASYNSPLHF. CDR3 DNA: TGCGCCAGCAGCCAAGATAGGGGGGGGGCCTCCTATAATTCACCCCTCCACTTT.